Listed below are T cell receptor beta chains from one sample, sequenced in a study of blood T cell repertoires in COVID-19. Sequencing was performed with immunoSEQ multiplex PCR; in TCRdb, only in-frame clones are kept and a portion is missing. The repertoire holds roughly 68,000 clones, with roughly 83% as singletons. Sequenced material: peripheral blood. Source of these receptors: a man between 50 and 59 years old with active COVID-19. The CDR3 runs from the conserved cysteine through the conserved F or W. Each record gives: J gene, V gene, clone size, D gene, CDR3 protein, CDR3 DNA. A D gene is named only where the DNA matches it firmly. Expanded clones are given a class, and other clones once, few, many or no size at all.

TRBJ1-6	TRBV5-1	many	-	CASSFSNSYNSPLHF	TGCGCCAGCAGCTTCAGTAACTCCTATAATTCACCCCTCCACTTT
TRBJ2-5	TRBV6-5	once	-	CASREGFRETQYF	TGTGCCAGCAGGGAGGGGTTTCGGGAGACCCAGTACTTC
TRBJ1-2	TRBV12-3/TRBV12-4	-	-	CATRPASMGYTF	TGTGCCACTCGACCAGCGAGTATGGGCTACACCTTC
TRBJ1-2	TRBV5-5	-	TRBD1	CASSWDSSVNYGYTF	TGTGCCAGCAGCTGGGACAGCTCGGTTAACTATGGCTACACCTTC
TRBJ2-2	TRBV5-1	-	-	CASTLVQAGTGELFF	TGCGCCAGCACCTTGGTACAGGCTGGGACCGGGGAGCTGTTTTTT
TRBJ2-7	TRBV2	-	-	CASSYSYEQYF	TGTGCCAGCAGTTACTCCTACGAGCAGTACTTC
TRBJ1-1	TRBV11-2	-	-	CASSLQATQPAFF	TGTGCCAGCAGCTTACAGGCGACGCAGCCCGCTTTCTTT
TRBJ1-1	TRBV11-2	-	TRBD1	CASSWDSRGTEAFF	TGTGCCAGCAGCTGGGACAGCCGGGGCACTGAAGCTTTCTTT
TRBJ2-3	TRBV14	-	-	CASSGRGLGTDTQYF	TGTGCCAGCAGCGGGCGGGGGCTTGGGACAGATACGCAGTATTTT
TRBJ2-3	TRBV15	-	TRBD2	CATSPHPGMVAGGGTDTQYF	TGTGCCACCAGCCCCCATCCTGGGATGGTAGCGGGAGGGGGCACAGATACGCAGTATTTT
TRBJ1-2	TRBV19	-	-	CASTLDTGVSHGYTF	TGTGCCAGTACACTAGATACGGGAGTTTCACATGGCTACACCTTC
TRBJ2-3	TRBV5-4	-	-	CASSLFQGPDTQYF	TGTGCCAGCAGCTTGTTTCAGGGGCCCGATACGCAGTATTTT